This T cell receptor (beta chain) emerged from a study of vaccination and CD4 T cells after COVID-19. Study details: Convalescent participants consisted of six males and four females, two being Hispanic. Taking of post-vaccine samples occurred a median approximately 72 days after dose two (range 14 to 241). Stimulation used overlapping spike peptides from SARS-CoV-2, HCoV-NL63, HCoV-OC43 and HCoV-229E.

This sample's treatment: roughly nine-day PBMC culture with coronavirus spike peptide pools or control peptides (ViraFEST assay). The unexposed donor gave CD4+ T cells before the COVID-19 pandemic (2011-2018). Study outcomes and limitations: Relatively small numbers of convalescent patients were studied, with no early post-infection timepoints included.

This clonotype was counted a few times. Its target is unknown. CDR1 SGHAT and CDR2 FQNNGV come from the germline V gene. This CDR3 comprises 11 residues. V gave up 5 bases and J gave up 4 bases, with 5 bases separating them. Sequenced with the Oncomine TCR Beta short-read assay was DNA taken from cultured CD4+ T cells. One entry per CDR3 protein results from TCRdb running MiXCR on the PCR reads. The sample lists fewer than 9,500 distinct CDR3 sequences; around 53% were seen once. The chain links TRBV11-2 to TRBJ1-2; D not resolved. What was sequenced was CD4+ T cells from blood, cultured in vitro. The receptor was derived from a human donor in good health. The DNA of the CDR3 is TGTGCCAGCAGCCCCAGCTATGGCTACACCTTC. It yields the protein CASSPSYGYTF. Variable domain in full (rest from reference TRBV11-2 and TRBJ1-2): EAGVAQSPRYKIIEKRQSVAFWCNPISGHATLYWYQQILGQGPKLLIQFQNNGVVDDSQLPKDRFSAERLKGVDSTLKIQPAKLEDSAVYLCASSPSYGYTFGSGTRLTVV.